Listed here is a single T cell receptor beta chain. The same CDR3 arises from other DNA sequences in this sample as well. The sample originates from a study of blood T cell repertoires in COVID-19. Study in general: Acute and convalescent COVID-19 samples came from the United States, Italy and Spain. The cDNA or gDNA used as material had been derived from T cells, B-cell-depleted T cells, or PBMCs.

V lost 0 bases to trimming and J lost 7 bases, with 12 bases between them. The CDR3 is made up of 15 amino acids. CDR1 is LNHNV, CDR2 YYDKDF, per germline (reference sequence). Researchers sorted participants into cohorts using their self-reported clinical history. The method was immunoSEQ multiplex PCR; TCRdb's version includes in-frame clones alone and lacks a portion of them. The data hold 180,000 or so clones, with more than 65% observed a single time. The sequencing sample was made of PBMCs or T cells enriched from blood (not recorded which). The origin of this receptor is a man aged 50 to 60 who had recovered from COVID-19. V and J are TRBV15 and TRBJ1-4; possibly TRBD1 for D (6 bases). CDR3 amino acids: CATSRDRGGGEKLFF. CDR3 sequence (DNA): TGTGCCACCAGCAGAGATCGGGGGGGCGGTGAAAAACTGTTTTTT.